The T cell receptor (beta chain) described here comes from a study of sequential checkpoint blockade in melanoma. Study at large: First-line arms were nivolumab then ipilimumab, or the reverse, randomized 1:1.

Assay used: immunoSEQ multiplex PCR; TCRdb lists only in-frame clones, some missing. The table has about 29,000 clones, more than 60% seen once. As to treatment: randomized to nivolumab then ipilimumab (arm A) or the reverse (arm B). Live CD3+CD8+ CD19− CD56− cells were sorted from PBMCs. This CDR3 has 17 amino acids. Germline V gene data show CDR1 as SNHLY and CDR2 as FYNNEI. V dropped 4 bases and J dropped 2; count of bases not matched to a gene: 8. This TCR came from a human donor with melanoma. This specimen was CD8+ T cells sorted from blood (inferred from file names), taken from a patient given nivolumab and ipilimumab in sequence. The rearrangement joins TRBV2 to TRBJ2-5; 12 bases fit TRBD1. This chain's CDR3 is CASSAGTGGLEQETQYF. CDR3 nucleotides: TGTGCCAGCAGTGCCGGGACAGGGGGCCTGGAGCAAGAGACCCAGTACTTC.